This TCR beta chain was sequenced for a study of neurological immune-mediated disorders. The study, taken as a whole, reports: There was no association between the multiple sclerosis repertoire cluster and any clinical or MRI feature. Sharing of CDR3 amino acid sequences among expanded clones across subjects was absent, suggesting private repertoires in all groups.

5'RACE with 10-nucleotide random UMIs generated the cDNA. One entry per CDR3 protein results from TCRdb running MiXCR on the 5' RACE reads. The sample holds 17,000 or so distinct CDR3 sequences, about 2.6% seen once. This clonotype was seen at least ten times. Its antigen is still unknown. The CDR3 covers 13 residues. V was cut by 0 bases and J by 5 bases, with 7 bases left in between. The germline CDR1 and CDR2 sequences are MNHEY and SVGAGI. The source is a woman in her late teens or twenties with multiple sclerosis. The chain joins TRBV6-5 to TRBJ1-1; D uncertain. The sample comprised PBMCs. CDR3 bases: TGTGCCAGCAGTTACTCCAGGAGGACTGAAGCTTTCTTT. This gives the protein CASSYSRRTEAFF.